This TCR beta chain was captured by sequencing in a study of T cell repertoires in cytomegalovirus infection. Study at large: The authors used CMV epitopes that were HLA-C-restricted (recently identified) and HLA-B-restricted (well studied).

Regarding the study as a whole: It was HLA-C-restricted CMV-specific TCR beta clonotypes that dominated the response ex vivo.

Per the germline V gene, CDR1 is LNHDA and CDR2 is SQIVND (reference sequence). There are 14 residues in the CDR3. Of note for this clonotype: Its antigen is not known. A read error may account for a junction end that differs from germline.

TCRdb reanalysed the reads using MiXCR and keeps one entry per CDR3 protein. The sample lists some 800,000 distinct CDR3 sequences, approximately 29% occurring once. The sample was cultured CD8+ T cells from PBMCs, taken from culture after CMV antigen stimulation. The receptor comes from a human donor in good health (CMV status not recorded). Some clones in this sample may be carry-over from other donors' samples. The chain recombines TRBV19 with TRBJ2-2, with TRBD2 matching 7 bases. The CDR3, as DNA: TGTGCCAGTAGCATAGGCAGCAAGCGGGAAGATCAGTTTTTT. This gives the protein CASSIGSKREDQFF.